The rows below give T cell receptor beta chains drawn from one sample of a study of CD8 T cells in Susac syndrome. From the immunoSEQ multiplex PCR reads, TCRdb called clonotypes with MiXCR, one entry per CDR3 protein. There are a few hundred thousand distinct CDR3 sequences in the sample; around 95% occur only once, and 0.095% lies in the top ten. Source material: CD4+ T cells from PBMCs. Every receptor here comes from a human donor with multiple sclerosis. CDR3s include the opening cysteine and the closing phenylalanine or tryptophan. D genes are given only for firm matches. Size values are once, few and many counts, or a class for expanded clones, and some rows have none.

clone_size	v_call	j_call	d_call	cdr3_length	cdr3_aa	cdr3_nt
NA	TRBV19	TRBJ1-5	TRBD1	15	CASSRGGPSNQPQHF	TGTGCCAGTAGCAGGGGGGGACCGAGCAATCAGCCCCAGCATTTT
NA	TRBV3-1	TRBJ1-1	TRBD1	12	CASSQDAGGAFF	TGTGCCAGCAGCCAAGATGCAGGGGGAGCTTTCTTT
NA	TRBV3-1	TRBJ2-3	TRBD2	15	CASSQQAGSTDTQYF	TGTGCCAGCAGCCAACAAGCGGGAAGCACAGATACGCAGTATTTT
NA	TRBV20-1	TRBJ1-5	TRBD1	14	CSAIRDRFNQPQHF	TGCAGTGCTATCCGGGACAGGTTTAATCAGCCCCAGCATTTT
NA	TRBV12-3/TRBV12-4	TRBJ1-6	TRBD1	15	CASSPTGSVESPLHF	TGTGCCAGCAGTCCGACAGGGAGCGTGGAATCACCCCTCCACTTT
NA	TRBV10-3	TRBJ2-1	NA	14	CAIQGTPTTGEQFF	TGTGCCATTCAAGGGACTCCTACTACTGGAGAGCAGTTCTTC
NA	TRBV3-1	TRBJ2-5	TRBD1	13	CASSDRAVETQYF	TGTGCCAGCAGCGACAGGGCCGTGGAGACCCAGTACTTC
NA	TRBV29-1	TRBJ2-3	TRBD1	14	CSVWTGTRADTQYF	TGCAGCGTTTGGACAGGGACGAGGGCAGATACGCAGTATTTT
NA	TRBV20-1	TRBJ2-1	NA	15	CSASPLTSSYNEQFF	TGCAGTGCTAGTCCCCTGACCAGCTCCTACAATGAGCAGTTCTTC
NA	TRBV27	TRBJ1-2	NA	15	CASSLMGQANYGYTF	TGTGCCAGCAGTTTAATGGGCCAGGCGAACTATGGCTACACCTTC
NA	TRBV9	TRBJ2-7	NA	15	CASSPRSESSYEQYF	TGTGCCAGCAGCCCCCGCAGTGAGAGCTCCTACGAGCAGTACTTC
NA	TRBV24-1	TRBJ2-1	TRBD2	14	CATSDPGTSNEQFF	TGTGCCACCAGTGACCCCGGGACTAGCAATGAGCAGTTCTTC
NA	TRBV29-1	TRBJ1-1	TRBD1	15	CSANRATGAGTEAFF	TGCAGCGCGAATAGGGCCACAGGGGCCGGGACTGAAGCTTTCTTT
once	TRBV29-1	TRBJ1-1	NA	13	CSVPRTRNTEAFF	TGCAGCGTTCCCAGGACCCGGAACACTGAAGCTTTCTTT
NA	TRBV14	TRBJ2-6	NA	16	CASSQDKSWGANVLTF	TGTGCCAGCAGCCAAGATAAAAGCTGGGGGGCCAACGTCCTGACTTTC
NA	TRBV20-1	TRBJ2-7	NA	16	CSARDRIRGGSYEQYF	TGCAGTGCTAGAGATCGAATCAGGGGAGGGTCCTACGAGCAGTACTTC
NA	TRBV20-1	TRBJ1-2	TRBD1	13	CSASLGQNYGYTF	TGCAGTGCTAGTTTGGGACAGAACTATGGCTACACCTTC
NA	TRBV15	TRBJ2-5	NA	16	CATSRERQGPQETQYF	TGTGCCACCAGCAGAGAACGGCAGGGACCCCAAGAGACCCAGTACTTC
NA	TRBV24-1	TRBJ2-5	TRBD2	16	CATSDPNASGQETQYF	TGTGCCACCAGTGATCCCAATGCTAGCGGCCAAGAGACCCAGTACTTC
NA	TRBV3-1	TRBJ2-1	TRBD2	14	CASSKRGLNNEQFF	TGTGCCAGCAGCAAAAGGGGACTAAACAATGAGCAGTTCTTC
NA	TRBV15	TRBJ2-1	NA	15	CATSRDHSSSNEQFF	TGTGCCACCAGCAGAGATCATAGCAGTTCAAATGAGCAGTTCTTC
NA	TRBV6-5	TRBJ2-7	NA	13	CASRQRGKDEQYF	TGTGCCAGCAGGCAACGGGGGAAGGACGAGCAGTACTTC
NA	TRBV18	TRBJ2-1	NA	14	CASSPSRQDNEQFF	TGTGCCAGCTCACCCTCACGACAGGACAATGAGCAGTTCTTC
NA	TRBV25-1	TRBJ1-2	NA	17	CASSGVGRAATPYGYTF	TGTGCCAGCAGTGGCGTAGGGAGAGCTGCTACCCCCTATGGCTACACCTTC
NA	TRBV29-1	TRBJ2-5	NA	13	CSVEHRAGETQYF	TGCAGCGTTGAACACAGGGCGGGGGAGACCCAGTACTTC
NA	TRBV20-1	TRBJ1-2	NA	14	CSAQPRDIGYGYTF	TGCAGTGCCCAACCACGGGACATAGGCTATGGCTACACCTTC
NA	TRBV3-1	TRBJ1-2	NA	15	CASSLPDPGTTGYTF	TGTGCCAGCAGCCTTCCCGACCCCGGGACAACTGGCTACACCTTC
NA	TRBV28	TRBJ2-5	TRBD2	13	CASSKAGRETQYF	TGTGCCAGCAGTAAAGCGGGGAGGGAGACCCAGTACTTC
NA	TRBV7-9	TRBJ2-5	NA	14	CASSLVQVGETQYF	TGTGCCAGCAGCTTGGTTCAGGTGGGGGAGACCCAGTACTTC
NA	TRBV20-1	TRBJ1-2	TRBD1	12	CSARGQVYGYTF	TGCAGTGCTAGGGGACAGGTCTATGGCTACACCTTC
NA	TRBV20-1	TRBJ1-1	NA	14	CSARDRQGWTEAFF	TGCAGTGCTAGAGATCGGCAGGGCTGGACTGAAGCTTTCTTT
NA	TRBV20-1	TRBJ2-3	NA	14	CSARTWTSTDTQYF	TGCAGTGCTAGAACCTGGACTAGCACAGATACGCAGTATTTT
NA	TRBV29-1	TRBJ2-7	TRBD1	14	CSVKDRGSTYEQYF	TGCAGCGTTAAAGACAGGGGGTCTACCTACGAGCAGTACTTC
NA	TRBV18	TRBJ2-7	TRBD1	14	CASSPWTDRDEQYF	TGTGCCAGCTCACCATGGACCGACAGGGACGAGCAGTACTTC
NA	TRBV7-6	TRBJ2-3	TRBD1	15	CASSRQGQTTDTQYF	TGTGCCAGCAGCCGACAGGGACAAACCACAGATACGCAGTATTTT
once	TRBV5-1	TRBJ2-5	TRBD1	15	CASSLFTGGDETQYF	TGCGCCAGCAGCTTATTTACAGGGGGCGACGAGACCCAGTACTTC
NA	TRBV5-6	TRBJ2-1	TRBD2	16	CASSSERETFYNEQFF	TGTGCCAGCAGCTCCGAGCGGGAGACATTCTACAATGAGCAGTTCTTC
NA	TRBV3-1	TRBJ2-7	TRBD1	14	CASSRQGISYEQYF	TGTGCCAGCAGTCGACAGGGGATCTCCTACGAGCAGTACTTC
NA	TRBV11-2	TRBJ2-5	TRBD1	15	CASSPVRTGSETQYF	TGTGCCAGCAGCCCCGTCAGGACAGGGTCAGAGACCCAGTACTTC
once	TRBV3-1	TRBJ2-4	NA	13	CASSQTRSNIQYF	TGTGCCAGCAGCCAAACCAGGAGTAATATTCAGTACTTC
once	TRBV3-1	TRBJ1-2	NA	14	CASSPTKDRGGYTF	TGTGCCAGCAGCCCCACCAAGGACAGAGGAGGCTACACCTTC
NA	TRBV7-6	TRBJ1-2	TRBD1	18	CASSLANLYPGQHLGYTF	TGTGCCAGCAGCTTAGCGAACCTCTACCCGGGACAGCATTTGGGCTACACCTTC
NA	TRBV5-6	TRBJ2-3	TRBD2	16	CASSLPGLARTDTQYF	TGTGCCAGCAGCTTGCCGGGACTAGCTCGCACAGATACGCAGTATTTT
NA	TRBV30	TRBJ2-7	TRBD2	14	CASHSSGKLYEQYF	TGTGCCTCCCATTCTAGCGGCAAACTCTACGAGCAGTACTTC
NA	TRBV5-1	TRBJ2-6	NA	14	CASSLLYGANVLTF	TGCGCCAGCAGCTTGCTGTATGGGGCCAACGTCCTGACTTTC
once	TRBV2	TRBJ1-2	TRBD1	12	CAKQTGLGGYTF	TGTGCCAAACAGACAGGGTTAGGCGGCTACACCTTC
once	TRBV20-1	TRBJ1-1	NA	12	CSARGSPVEAFF	TGCAGTGCTAGAGGTTCCCCAGTTGAAGCTTTCTTT
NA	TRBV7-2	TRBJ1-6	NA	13	CASSLAQASPLHF	TGTGCCAGCAGCTTAGCTCAGGCTTCACCCCTCCACTTT
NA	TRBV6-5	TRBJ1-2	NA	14	CASRERKGERGYTF	TGTGCCAGCAGAGAGAGGAAGGGGGAACGAGGCTACACCTTC
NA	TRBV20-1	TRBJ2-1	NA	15	CSATGGTRGFNEQFF	TGCAGTGCTACAGGGGGGACTAGGGGGTTCAATGAGCAGTTCTTC
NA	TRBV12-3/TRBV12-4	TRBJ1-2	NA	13	CASTKTGFGGYTF	TGTGCCAGCACCAAAACAGGATTTGGTGGCTACACCTTC
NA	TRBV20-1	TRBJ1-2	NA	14	CSARDEARIDGYTF	TGCAGTGCTAGAGATGAAGCCAGGATCGATGGCTACACCTTC
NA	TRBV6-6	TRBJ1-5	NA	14	CASSYSSSNQPQHF	TGTGCCAGCAGTTACTCAAGTAGCAATCAGCCCCAGCATTTT
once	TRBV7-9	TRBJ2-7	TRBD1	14	CASSPGTEPYEQYF	TGTGCCAGCAGCCCAGGGACAGAACCTTACGAGCAGTACTTC